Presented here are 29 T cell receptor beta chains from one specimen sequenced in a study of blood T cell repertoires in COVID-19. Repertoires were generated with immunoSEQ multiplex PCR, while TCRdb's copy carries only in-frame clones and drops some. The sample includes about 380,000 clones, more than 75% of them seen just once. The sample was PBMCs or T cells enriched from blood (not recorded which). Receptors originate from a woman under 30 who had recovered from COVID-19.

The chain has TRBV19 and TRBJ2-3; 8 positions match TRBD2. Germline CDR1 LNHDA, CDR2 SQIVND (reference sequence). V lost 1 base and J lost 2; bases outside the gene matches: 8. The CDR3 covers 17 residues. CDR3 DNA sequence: TGTGCCAGTAGTATAGGACGAGCGGGGGCTACCACAGATACGCAGTATTTT. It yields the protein CASSIGRAGATTDTQYF.

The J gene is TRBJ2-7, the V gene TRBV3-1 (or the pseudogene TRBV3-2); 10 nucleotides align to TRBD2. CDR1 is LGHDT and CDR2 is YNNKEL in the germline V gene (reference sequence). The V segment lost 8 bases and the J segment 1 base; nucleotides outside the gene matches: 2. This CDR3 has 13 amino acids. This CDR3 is CASGSGGSYEQYF. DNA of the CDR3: TGTGCCAGCGGTAGCGGGGGGTCCTACGAGCAGTACTTC.

The CDR3 sequence is CAISGDRGEQFF. For the CDR3, the DNA is TGTGCCATCAGCGGAGACAGGGGTGAGCAGTTCTTC. This chain joins TRBV10-3 and TRBJ2-1; 8 positions agree with TRBD1. The CDR3 has 12 residues. After removal of 6 bases from V and 9 bases from J, the junction contained 4 bases not matched to a gene. CDR1 is ENHRY, CDR2 SYGVKD, per germline.

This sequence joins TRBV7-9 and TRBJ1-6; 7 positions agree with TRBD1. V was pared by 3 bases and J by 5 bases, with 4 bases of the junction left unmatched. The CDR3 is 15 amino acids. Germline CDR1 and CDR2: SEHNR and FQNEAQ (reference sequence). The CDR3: CASSLGQLDNSPLHF. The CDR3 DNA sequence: TGTGCCAGCAGCTTGGGACAGTTGGATAATTCACCCCTCCACTTT.

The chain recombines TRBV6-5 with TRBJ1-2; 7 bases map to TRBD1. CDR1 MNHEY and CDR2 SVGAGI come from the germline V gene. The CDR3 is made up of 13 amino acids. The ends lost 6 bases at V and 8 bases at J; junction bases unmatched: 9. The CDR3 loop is CASRMDRTWGYTF. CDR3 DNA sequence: TGTGCCAGCAGGATGGACAGGACGTGGGGCTACACCTTC.

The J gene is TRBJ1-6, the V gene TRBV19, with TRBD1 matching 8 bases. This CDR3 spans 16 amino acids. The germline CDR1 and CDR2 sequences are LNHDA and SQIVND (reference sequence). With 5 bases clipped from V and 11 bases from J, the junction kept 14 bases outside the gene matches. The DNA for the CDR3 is TGTGCCAGTAGTGTCGGACCGGGACAGGCCACAACACCCCTCCACTTT. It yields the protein CASSVGPGQATTPLHF.

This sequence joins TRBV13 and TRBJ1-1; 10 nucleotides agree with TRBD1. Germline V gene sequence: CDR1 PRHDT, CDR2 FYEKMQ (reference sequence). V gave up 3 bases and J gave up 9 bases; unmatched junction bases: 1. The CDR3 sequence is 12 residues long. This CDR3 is CASSFDRGQAFF. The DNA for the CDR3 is TGTGCCAGCAGCTTTGACAGGGGGCAAGCTTTCTTT.

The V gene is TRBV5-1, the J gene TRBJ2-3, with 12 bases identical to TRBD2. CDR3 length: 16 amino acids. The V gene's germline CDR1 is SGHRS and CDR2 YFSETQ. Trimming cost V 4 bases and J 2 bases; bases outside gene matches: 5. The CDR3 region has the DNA TGCGCCAGCAGCCACCGGACTAGCGGGAACACAGATACGCAGTATTTT. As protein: CASSHRTSGNTDTQYF.

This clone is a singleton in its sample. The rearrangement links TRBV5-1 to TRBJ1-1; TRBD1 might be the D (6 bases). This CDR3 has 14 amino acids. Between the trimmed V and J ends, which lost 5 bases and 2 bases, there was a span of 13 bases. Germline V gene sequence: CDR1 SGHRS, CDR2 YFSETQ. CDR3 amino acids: CASSSGQINTEAFF. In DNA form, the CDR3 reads TGCGCCAGCAGTTCAGGACAGATTAACACTGAAGCTTTCTTT.

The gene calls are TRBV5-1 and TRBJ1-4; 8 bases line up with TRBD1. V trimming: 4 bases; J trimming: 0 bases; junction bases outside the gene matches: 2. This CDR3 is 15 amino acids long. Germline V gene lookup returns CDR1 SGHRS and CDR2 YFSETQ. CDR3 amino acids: CASSGTGATNEKLFF. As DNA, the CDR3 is TGCGCCAGCAGCGGGACAGGAGCAACTAATGAAAAACTGTTTTTT.

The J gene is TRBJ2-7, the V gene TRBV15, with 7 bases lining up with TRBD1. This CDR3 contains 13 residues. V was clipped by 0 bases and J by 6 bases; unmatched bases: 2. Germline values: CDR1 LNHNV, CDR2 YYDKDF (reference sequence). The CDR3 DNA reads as TGTGCCACCAGCAGAGATCACAGGGGCGAGCAGTACTTC. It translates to CATSRDHRGEQYF.

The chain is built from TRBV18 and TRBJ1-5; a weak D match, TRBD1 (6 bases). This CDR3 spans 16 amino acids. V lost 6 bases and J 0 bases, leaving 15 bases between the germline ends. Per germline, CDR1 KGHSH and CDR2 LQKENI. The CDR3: CASSRTATYSNQPQHF. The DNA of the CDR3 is TGTGCCAGCTCGAGGACAGCAACCTATAGCAATCAGCCCCAGCATTTT.

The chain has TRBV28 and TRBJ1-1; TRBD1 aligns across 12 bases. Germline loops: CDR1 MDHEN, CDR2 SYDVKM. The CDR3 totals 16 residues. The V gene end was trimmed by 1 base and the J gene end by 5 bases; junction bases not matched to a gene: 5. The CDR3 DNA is TGTGCCAGCAGTTTATCGGGACAGGGGGCGGGGACTGAAGCTTTCTTT. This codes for CASSLSGQGAGTEAFF.

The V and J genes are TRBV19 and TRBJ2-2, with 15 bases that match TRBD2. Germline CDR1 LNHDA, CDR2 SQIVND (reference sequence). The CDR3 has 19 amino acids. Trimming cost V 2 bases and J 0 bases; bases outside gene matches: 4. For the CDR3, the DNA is TGTGCCAGTAGTATATATGGACTAGCGGGGGGGCCGAACACCGGGGAGCTGTTTTTT. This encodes CASSIYGLAGGPNTGELFF.

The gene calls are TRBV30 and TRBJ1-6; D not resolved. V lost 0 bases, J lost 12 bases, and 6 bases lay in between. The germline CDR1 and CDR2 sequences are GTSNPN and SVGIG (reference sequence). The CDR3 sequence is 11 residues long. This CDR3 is CAWSVRGPLHF. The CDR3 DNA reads TGTGCCTGGAGTGTACGGGGACCCCTCCACTTT. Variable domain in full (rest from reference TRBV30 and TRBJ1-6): SQTIHQWPATLVQPVGSPLSLECTVEGTSNPNLYWYRQAAGRGLQLLFYSVGIGQISSEVPQNLSASRPQDRQFILSSKKLLLSDSGFYLCAWSVRGPLHFGNGTRLTVT.

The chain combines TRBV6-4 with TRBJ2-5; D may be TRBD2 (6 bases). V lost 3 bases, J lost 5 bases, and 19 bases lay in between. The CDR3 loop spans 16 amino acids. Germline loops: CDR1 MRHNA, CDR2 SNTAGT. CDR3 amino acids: CASSDSGPLAYETQYF. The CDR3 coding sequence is TGTGCCAGCAGTGATTCCGGGCCTCTAGCGTACGAGACCCAGTACTTC.

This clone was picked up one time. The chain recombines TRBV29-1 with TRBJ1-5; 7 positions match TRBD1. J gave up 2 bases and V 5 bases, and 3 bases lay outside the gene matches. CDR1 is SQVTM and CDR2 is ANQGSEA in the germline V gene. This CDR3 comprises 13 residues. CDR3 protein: CSVFTGGNQPQHF. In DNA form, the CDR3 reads TGCAGCGTTTTTACAGGGGGCAATCAGCCCCAGCATTTT.

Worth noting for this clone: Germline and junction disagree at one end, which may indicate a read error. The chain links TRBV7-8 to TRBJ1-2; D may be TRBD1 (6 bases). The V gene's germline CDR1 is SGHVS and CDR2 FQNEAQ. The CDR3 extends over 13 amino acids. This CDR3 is CASSPQGNHGYTF. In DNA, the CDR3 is TGTGCCAGCAGCCCACAGGGTAACCATGGCTACACCTTC.

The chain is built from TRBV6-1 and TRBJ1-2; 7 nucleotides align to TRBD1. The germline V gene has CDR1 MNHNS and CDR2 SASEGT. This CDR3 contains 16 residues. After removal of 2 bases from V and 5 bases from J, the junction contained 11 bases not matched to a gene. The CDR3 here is CASSEIYRRTGYGYTF. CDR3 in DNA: TGTGCCAGCAGTGAAATCTATCGTAGGACAGGTTATGGCTACACCTTC.

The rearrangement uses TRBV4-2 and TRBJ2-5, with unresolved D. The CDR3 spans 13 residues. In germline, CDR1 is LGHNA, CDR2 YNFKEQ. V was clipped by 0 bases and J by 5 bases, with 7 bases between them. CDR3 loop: CASSQEFGETQYF. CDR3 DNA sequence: TGTGCCAGCAGCCAAGAGTTCGGGGAGACCCAGTACTTC.

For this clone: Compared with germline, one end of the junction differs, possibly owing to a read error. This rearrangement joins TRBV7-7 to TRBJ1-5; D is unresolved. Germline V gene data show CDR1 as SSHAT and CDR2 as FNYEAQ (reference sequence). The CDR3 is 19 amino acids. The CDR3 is CASSLRHRKYKYSNQPQHF. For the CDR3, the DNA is TGTGCTAGCAGCTTACGACACCGAAAGTACAAATATAGCAATCAGCCCCAGCATTTT.

The CDR3 sequence: CASSLTGGTEAFF. CDR3 coding DNA: TGTGCCAGCAGCCTGACAGGGGGCACTGAAGCTTTCTTT. The chain carries TRBV13 and TRBJ1-1; 9 bases align to TRBD1. Germline CDR1 reads PRHDT; CDR2 reads FYEKMQ (reference sequence). The CDR3 is made up of 13 amino acids. V trimming: 5 bases; J trimming: 4 bases; junction bases outside the gene matches: 2. Combining the CDR3 with reference TRBV13 and TRBJ1-1 gives the whole variable domain AAGVIQSPRHLIKEKRETATLKCYPIPRHDTVYWYQQGPGQDPQFLISFYEKMQSDKGSIPDRFSAQQFSDYHSELNMSSLELGDSALYFCASSLTGGTEAFFGQGTRLTVV.

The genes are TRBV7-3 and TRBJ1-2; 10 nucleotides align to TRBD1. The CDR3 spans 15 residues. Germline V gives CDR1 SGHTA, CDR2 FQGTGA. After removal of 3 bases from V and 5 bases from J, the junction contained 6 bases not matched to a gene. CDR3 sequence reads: CASSLTGGVGYGYTF. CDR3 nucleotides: TGTGCCAGCAGCTTGACAGGGGGCGTTGGGTATGGCTACACCTTC.

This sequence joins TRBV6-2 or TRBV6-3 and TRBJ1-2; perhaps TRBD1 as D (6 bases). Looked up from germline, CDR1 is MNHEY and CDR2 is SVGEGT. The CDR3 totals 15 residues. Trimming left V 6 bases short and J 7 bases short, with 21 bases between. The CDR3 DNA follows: TGTGCCAGCAGCATCAAGGGGGTATCGGGCGCTGGCTACACCTTC. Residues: CASSIKGVSGAGYTF.

The CDR3 spells CASSQDRRELGYEQYF. For the CDR3, the DNA is TGCGCCAGCAGCCAAGATCGGCGGGAACTAGGCTACGAGCAGTACTTC. The chain uses TRBV4-1 and TRBJ2-7; D might be TRBD2 (6 bases). From germline, CDR1 is MGHRA and CDR2 YSYEKL. The CDR3 is 16 residues long. V lost 0 bases, J lost 3 bases, and 15 bases lay in between.

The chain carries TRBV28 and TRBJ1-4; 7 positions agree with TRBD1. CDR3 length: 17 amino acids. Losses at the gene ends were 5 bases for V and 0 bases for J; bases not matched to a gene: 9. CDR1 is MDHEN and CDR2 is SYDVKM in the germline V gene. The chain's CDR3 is CASSPGDSPATNEKLFF. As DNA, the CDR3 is TGTGCCAGCAGTCCGGGGGACAGCCCTGCAACTAATGAAAAACTGTTTTTT.

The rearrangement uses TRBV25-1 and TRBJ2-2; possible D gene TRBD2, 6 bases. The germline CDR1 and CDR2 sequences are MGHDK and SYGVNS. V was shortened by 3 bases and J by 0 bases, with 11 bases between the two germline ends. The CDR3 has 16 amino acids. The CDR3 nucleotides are TGTGCCAGCAGTGAGGGTTGGGGGGCGAACACCGGGGAGCTGTTTTTT. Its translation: CASSEGWGANTGELFF.

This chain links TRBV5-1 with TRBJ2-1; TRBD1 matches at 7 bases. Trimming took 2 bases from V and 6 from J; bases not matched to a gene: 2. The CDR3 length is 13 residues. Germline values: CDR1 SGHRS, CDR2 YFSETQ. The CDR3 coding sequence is TGCGCCAGCAGCTTAGGGACAGCCAATGAGCAGTTCTTC. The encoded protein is CASSLGTANEQFF. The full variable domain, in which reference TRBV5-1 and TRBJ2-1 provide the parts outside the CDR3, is KAGVTQTPRYLIKTRGQQVTLSCSPISGHRSVSWYQQTPGQGLQFLFEYFSETQRNKGNFPGRFSGRQFSNSRSEMNVSTLELGDSALYLCASSLGTANEQFFGPGTRLTVL.

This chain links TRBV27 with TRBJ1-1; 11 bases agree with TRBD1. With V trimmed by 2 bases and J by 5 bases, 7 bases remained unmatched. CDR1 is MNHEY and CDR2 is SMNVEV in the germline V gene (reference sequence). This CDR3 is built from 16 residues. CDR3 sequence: CASSLAGTGGWTEAFF. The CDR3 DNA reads TGTGCCAGCAGTTTAGCCGGGACAGGGGGTTGGACTGAAGCTTTCTTT.